Described below is a single TCR beta chain sequence and its context. Its antigen is unknown. This CDR3 spans 14 amino acids. V dropped 0 bases and J dropped 6 bases, with 10 bases sitting between them. Germline values: CDR1 MGHRA, CDR2 YSYEKL. These data are taken from a study of T cell responses to AZD1222 COVID-19 vaccine. Whole-study results and caveats: Donor demographics were predominantly white British with a female majority; clonal diversity may be underestimated.

The assay was immunoSEQ multiplex PCR, and TCRdb's table has in-frame clones only and misses some. Of about 140,000 clones listed, 89% are singletons. The source is an adult in good health. The chain couples TRBV4-1 to TRBJ2-3; tentatively, D is TRBD2 (7 bases). This sample comprised peripheral blood, obtained on day 0 of AZD1222 vaccination. CDR3 DNA sequence: TGCGCCAGCAGCCAAGATCGGGGGGCGGATACGCAGTATTTT. This encodes CASSQDRGADTQYF.